This TCR beta chain emerged from a study of spatial heterogeneity in lung cancer. Broader study findings: How many expanded intratumoral alpha and beta TCRs were present tracked the tumor mutation count, which was a count of nonsynonymous mutations.

V lost 3 bases, J lost 4 bases, and 15 bases lay in between. CDR1 is SNHLY, CDR2 FYNNEI, per germline. The CDR3 length is 15 residues. The sample's time point: sample taken at primary tumor resection. About this clonotype: What it recognizes is unknown.

MiXCR was run by TCRdb on the 5' RACE reads, yielding one entry per CDR3 protein. The table records over a thousand distinct CDR3 sequences, about 31% of them present only once. Sequencing was performed on lung tumor tissue, taken at surgery. The chain employs TRBV2 and TRBJ2-5; D gene unclear. The receptor was derived from a male donor with early-stage non-small cell lung cancer. CDR3 bases: TGTGCCAGCAGTGAGTGGTATGGGGATCGAGAGACCCAGTACTTC. It codes for CASSEWYGDRETQYF.